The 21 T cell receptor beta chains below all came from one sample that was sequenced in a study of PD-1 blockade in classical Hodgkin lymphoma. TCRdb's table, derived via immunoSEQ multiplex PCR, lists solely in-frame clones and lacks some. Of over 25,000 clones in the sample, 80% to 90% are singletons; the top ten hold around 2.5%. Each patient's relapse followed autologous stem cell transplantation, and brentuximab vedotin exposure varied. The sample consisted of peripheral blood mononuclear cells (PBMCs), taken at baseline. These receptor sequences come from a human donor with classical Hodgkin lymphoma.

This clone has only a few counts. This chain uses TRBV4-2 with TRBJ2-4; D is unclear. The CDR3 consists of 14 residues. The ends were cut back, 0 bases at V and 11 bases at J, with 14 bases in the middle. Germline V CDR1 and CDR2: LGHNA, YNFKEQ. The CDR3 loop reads CASSQDRILSLQYF. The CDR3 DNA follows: TGTGCCAGCAGCCAAGATAGGATTCTTAGTCTTCAGTACTTC.

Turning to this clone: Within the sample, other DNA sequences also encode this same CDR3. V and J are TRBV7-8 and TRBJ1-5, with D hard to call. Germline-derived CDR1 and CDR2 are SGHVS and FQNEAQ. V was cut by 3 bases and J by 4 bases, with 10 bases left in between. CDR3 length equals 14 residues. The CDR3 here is CASSFSGGNQPQHF. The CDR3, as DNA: TGTGCCAGCAGCTTTTCAGGAGGAAATCAGCCCCAGCATTTT.

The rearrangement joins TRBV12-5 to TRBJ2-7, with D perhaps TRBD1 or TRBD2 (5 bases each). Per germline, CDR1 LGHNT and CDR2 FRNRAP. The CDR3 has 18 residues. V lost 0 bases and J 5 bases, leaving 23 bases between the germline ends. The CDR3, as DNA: TGTGCTAGTGGTTTGGTACTCAGTCTCGGGGCAGAGGGCCACGAGCAGTACTTC. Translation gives CASGLVLSLGAEGHEQYF. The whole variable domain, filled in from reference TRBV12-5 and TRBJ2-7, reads DARVTQTPRHKVTEMGQEVTMRCQPILGHNTVFWYRQTMMQGLELLAYFRNRAPLDDSGMPKDRFSAEMPDATLATLKIQPSEPRDSAVYFCASGLVLSLGAEGHEQYFGPGTRLTVT.

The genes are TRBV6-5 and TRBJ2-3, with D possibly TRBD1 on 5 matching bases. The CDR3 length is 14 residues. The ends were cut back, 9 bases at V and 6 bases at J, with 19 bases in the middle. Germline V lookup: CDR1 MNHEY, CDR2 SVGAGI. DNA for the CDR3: TGTGCCAGTCGGAACTGGGGTCCAGGGGATACGCAGTATTTT. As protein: CASRNWGPGDTQYF.

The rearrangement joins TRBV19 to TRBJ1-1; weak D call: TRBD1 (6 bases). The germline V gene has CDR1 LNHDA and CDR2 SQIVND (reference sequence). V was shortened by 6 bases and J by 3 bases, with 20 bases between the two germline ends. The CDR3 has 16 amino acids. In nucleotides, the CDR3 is TGTGCCAGTAGATGGGGGGCGGGTTTATCATACACTGAAGCTTTCTTT. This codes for CASRWGAGLSYTEAFF. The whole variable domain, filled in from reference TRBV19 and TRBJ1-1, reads DGGITQSPKYLFRKEGQNVTLSCEQNLNHDAMYWYRQDPGQGLRLIYYSQIVNDFQKGDIAEGYSVSREKKESFPLTVTSAQKNPTAFYLCASRWGAGLSYTEAFFGQGTRLTVV.

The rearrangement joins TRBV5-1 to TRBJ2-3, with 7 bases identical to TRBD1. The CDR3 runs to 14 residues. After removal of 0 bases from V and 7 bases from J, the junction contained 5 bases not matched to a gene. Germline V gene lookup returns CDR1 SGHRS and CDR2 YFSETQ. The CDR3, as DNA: TGCGCCAGCAGCTTGGGTGACAGGGCCCATACGCAGTATTTT. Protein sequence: CASSLGDRAHTQYF. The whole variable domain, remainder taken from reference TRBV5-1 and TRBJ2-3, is KAGVTQTPRYLIKTRGQQVTLSCSPISGHRSVSWYQQTPGQGLQFLFEYFSETQRNKGNFPGRFSGRQFSNSRSEMNVSTLELGDSALYLCASSLGDRAHTQYFGPGTRLTVL.

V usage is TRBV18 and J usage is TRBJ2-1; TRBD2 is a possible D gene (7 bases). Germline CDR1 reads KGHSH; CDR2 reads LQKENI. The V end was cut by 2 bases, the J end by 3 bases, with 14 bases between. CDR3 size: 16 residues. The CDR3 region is CASSPGAGANYNEQFF. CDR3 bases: TGTGCCAGCTCACCAGGGGCGGGGGCCAACTACAATGAGCAGTTCTTC.

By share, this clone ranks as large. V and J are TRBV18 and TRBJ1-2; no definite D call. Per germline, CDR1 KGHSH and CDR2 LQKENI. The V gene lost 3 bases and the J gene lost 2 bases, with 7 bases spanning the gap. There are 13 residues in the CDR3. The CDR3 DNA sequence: TGTGCCAGCTCACCGTACTCAAACTATGGCTACACCTTC. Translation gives CASSPYSNYGYTF.

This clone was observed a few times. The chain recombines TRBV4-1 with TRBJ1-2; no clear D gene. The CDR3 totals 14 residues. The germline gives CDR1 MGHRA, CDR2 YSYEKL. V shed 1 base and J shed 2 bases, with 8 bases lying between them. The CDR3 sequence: CASSQASLNYGYTF. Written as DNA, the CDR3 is TGCGCCAGCAGCCAAGCGTCCCTGAACTATGGCTACACCTTC.

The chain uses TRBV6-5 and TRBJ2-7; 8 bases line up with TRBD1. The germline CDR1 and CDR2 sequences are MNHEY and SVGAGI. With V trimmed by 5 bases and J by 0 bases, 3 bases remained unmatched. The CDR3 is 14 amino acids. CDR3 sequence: CASSPGQASYEQYF. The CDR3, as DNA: TGTGCCAGCAGTCCGGGACAGGCCTCCTACGAGCAGTACTTC.

The chain's CDR3 is CASSDRVRDTEAFF. CDR3 DNA: TGTGCCAGCAGTGATAGGGTGAGGGATACTGAAGCTTTCTTT. The chain recombines TRBV6-1 with TRBJ1-1; unclear D gene. There are 14 residues in the CDR3. CDR1 and CDR2 (germline): MNHNS, SASEGT. V was clipped by 3 bases and J by 5 bases, with 13 bases between them.

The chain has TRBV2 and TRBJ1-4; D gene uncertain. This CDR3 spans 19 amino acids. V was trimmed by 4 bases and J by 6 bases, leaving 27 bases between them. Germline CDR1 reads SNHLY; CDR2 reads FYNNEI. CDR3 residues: CASSVSGEDIFGSHEKLFF. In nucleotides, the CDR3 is TGTGCCAGCAGTGTTTCCGGAGAAGACATCTTTGGTTCACATGAAAAACTGTTTTTT.

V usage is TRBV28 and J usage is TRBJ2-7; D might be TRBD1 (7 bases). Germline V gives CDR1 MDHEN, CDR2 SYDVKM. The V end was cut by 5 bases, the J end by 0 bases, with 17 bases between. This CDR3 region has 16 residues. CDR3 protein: CASSPSQGRGSYEQYF. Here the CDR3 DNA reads TGTGCCAGCAGTCCCTCACAGGGGCGGGGCTCCTACGAGCAGTACTTC.

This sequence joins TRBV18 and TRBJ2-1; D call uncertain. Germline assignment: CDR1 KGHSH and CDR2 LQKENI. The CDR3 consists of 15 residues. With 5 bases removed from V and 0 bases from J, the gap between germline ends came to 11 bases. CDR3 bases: TGTGCCAGCTCAGAGCAGACGGGCTCCTACAATGAGCAGTTCTTC. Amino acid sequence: CASSEQTGSYNEQFF.

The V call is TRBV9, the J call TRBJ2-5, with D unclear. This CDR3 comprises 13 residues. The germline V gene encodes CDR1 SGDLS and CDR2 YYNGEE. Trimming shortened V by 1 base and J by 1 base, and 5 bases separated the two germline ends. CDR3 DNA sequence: TGTGCCAGCAGCGTAACGGTCCAAGAGACCCAGTACTTC. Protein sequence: CASSVTVQETQYF.

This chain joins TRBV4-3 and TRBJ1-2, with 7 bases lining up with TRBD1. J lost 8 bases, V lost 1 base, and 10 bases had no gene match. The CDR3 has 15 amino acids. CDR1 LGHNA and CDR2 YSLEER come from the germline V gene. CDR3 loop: CASSQGEARGGGYTF. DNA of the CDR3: TGCGCCAGCAGCCAAGGCGAGGCCAGGGGGGGCGGCTACACCTTC.

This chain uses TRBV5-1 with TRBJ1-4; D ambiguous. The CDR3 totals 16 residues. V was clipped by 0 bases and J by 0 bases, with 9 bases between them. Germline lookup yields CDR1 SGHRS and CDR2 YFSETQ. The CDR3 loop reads CASSLAGSSTNEKLFF. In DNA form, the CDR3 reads TGCGCCAGCAGCTTGGCTGGCAGCTCAACTAATGAAAAACTGTTTTTT.

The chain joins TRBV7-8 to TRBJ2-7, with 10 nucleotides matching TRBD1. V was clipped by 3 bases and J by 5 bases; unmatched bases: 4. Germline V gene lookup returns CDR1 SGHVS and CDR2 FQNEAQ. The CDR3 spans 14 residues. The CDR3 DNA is TGTGCCAGCAGCTTCGGACAGGGGGGCAACGAGCAGTACTTC. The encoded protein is CASSFGQGGNEQYF.

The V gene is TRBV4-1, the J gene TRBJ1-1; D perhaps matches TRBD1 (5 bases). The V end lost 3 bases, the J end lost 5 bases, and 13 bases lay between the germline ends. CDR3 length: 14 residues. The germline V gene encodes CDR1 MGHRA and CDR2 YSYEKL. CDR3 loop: CASSQVQGRTEAFF. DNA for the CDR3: TGCGCCAGCAGCCAGGTCCAGGGTCGAACTGAAGCTTTCTTT.

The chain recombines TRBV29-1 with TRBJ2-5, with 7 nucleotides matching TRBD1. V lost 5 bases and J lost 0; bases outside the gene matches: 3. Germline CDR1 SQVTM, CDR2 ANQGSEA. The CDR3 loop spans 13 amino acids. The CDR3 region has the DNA TGCAGCGTTCACAGGGGCTACCAAGAGACCCAGTACTTC. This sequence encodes CSVHRGYQETQYF.

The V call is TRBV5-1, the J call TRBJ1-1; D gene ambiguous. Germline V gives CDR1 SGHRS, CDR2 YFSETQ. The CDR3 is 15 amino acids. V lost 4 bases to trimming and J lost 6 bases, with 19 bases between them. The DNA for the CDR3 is TGCGCCAGCAGCGACGGGTCTCATGAAGTAGCTGAAGCTTTCTTT. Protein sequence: CASSDGSHEVAEAFF.